This is a list of T cell receptor beta chains from one sample in a study of identical twins. MiXCR was run by TCRdb on the 5' RACE reads, yielding one entry per CDR3 protein. The data contain 300,000 to 400,000 distinct CDR3 sequences, approximately 8.7% of them singletons. The specimen was naive T cells sorted from blood. The receptors were gathered from a woman in her forties or fifties in good health. Both conserved end residues are part of each CDR3. Clone size appears in some rows only: once, few, many, or a class for an expanded clone.

j_call: TRBJ2-2
v_call: TRBV29-1
clone_size: few
cdr3_aa: CSVGGPQGGYGELFF

j_call: TRBJ1-1
v_call: TRBV7-2
clone_size: many
cdr3_aa: CASSPDYRRNEAFF

j_call: TRBJ2-3
v_call: TRBV7-6
clone_size: many
cdr3_aa: CASSLGEDTQYF

j_call: TRBJ2-7
v_call: TRBV7-8
clone_size: few
cdr3_aa: CASSLLSQVSYEQYF

j_call: TRBJ2-5
v_call: TRBV5-1
clone_size: few
cdr3_aa: CASRRGPETQYF

j_call: TRBJ1-5
v_call: TRBV6-5
clone_size: many
cdr3_aa: CASSRQGSNQPQHF

j_call: TRBJ1-1
v_call: TRBV6-4
clone_size: NA
cdr3_aa: CASSVTGKNTEAFF

j_call: TRBJ1-1
v_call: TRBV27
clone_size: NA
cdr3_aa: CASRNRGKVEAFF

j_call: TRBJ2-7
v_call: TRBV20-1
clone_size: NA
cdr3_aa: CSGGADSSNYEQYF

j_call: TRBJ2-5
v_call: TRBV3-1
clone_size: few
cdr3_aa: CASSQGRSETQYF

j_call: TRBJ2-1
v_call: TRBV12-3/TRBV12-4
clone_size: many
cdr3_aa: CASSKESGSFYNEQFF

j_call: TRBJ2-1
v_call: TRBV5-6
clone_size: NA
cdr3_aa: CASSLPERTARGDQFF

j_call: TRBJ2-1
v_call: TRBV20-1
clone_size: many
cdr3_aa: CSANSERLNEQFF

j_call: TRBJ2-1
v_call: TRBV24-1
clone_size: few
cdr3_aa: CATSEWTGRDEQFF

j_call: TRBJ2-1
v_call: TRBV20-1
clone_size: few
cdr3_aa: CSARNPSGIYNEQFF

j_call: TRBJ2-1
v_call: TRBV10-1
clone_size: few
cdr3_aa: CASSEGGGYEQFF

j_call: TRBJ2-2
v_call: TRBV4-1
clone_size: few
cdr3_aa: CASSPHLTGGPANTGELFF

j_call: TRBJ2-2
v_call: TRBV10-3
clone_size: NA
cdr3_aa: CAISVGSGTLDTGELFF

j_call: TRBJ2-1
v_call: TRBV12-3/TRBV12-4
clone_size: few
cdr3_aa: CASSFWPSDNEQFF

j_call: TRBJ2-3
v_call: TRBV27
clone_size: many
cdr3_aa: CASSPSPGTDTQYF

j_call: TRBJ2-7
v_call: TRBV12-3/TRBV12-4
clone_size: NA
cdr3_aa: CASTRTSGRPYEQYF

j_call: TRBJ2-1
v_call: TRBV7-2
clone_size: NA
cdr3_aa: CASSYEGLADNEQFF

j_call: TRBJ2-5
v_call: TRBV9
clone_size: few
cdr3_aa: CASSVGPSGERETQYF

j_call: TRBJ2-1
v_call: TRBV29-1
clone_size: many
cdr3_aa: CSVAVYRSYNEQFF

j_call: TRBJ2-2
v_call: TRBV5-1
clone_size: many
cdr3_aa: CATQGTENTGELFF

j_call: TRBJ2-1
v_call: TRBV3-1
clone_size: many
cdr3_aa: CASSQTGLADDNEQFF

j_call: TRBJ2-4
v_call: TRBV27
clone_size: many
cdr3_aa: CASSRGALAKNIQYF

j_call: TRBJ2-1
v_call: TRBV20-1
clone_size: many
cdr3_aa: CSAVAGGDEQFF

j_call: TRBJ1-1
v_call: TRBV3-1
clone_size: many
cdr3_aa: CASSHLGRNTEAFF

j_call: TRBJ2-1
v_call: TRBV2
clone_size: few
cdr3_aa: CASSETGTGSFWEQFF

j_call: TRBJ1-4
v_call: TRBV18
clone_size: NA
cdr3_aa: CASSPFSPGSDNEKLFF

j_call: TRBJ2-1
v_call: TRBV6-5
clone_size: many
cdr3_aa: CASSAGLAALEFF

j_call: TRBJ1-2
v_call: TRBV6-6
clone_size: NA
cdr3_aa: CASSYSLRDSYGYTF

j_call: TRBJ2-2
v_call: TRBV7-3
clone_size: NA
cdr3_aa: CASSRGAWTGELFF

j_call: TRBJ2-1
v_call: TRBV5-1
clone_size: many
cdr3_aa: CASSLRGQGVDNEQFF

j_call: TRBJ2-1
v_call: TRBV24-1
clone_size: NA
cdr3_aa: CATSDPGTSGIDSYNEQFF

j_call: TRBJ1-5
v_call: TRBV12-3/TRBV12-4
clone_size: many
cdr3_aa: CASSSDRGNQPQHF

j_call: TRBJ2-2
v_call: TRBV30
clone_size: few
cdr3_aa: CAWGEGFRAGELFF

j_call: TRBJ2-1
v_call: TRBV20-1
clone_size: NA
cdr3_aa: CSARDPVWGEREQFF

j_call: TRBJ2-1
v_call: TRBV7-2
clone_size: many
cdr3_aa: CASSPGRDVYNEQFF

j_call: TRBJ1-5
v_call: TRBV7-9
clone_size: few
cdr3_aa: CASGGDRDSNQPQHF

j_call: TRBJ2-3
v_call: TRBV12-3/TRBV12-4
clone_size: NA
cdr3_aa: CASSFLAGDLNTQYF

j_call: TRBJ1-2
v_call: TRBV12-3/TRBV12-4
clone_size: few
cdr3_aa: CASSRSGFGYTF

j_call: TRBJ2-2
v_call: TRBV20-1
clone_size: many
cdr3_aa: CSFYRAQTGELFF